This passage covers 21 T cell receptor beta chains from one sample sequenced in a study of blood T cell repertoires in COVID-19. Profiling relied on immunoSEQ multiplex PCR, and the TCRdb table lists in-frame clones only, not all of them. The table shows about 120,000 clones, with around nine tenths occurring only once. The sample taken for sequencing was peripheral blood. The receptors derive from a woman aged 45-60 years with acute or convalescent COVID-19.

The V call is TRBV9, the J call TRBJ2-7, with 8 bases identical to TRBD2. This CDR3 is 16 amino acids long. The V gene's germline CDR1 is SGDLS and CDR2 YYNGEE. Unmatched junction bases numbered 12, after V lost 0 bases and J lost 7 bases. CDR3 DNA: TGTGCCAGCAGCGTAGAAGGTAGCGGGGTCCCCTTGGAGCAGTACTTC. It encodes CASSVEGSGVPLEQYF. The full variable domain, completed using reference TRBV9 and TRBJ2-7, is DSGVTQTPKHLITATGQRVTLRCSPRSGDLSVYWYQQSLDQGLQFLIQYYNGEERAKGNILERFSAQQFPDLHSELNLSSLELGDSALYFCASSVEGSGVPLEQYFGPGTRLTVT.

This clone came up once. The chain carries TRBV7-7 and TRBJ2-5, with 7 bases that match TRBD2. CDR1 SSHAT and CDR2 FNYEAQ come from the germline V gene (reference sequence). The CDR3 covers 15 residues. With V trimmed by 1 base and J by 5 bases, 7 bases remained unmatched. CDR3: CASSLGDYPRETQYF. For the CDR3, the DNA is TGTGCCAGCAGCTTAGGGGACTACCCAAGGGAGACCCAGTACTTC.

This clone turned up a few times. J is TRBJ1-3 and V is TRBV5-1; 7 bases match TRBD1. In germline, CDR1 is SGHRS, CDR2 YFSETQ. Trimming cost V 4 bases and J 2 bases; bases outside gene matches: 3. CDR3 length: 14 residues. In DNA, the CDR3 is TGCGCCAGCAGCCAGACAGGGACTGGAAACACCATATATTTT. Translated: CASSQTGTGNTIYF.

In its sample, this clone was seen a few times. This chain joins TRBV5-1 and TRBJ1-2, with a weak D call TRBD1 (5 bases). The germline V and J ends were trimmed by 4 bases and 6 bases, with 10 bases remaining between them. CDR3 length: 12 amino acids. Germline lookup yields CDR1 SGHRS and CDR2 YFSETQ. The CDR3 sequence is CASSPTADGYTF. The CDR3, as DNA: TGCGCCAGCAGCCCGACAGCCGATGGCTACACCTTC.

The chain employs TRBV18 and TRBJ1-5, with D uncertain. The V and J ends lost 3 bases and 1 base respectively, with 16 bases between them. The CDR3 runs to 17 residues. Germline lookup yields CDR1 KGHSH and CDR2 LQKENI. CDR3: CASSPASGWGSNQPQHF. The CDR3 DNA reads TGTGCCAGCTCACCGGCCTCGGGGTGGGGAAGCAATCAGCCCCAGCATTTT.

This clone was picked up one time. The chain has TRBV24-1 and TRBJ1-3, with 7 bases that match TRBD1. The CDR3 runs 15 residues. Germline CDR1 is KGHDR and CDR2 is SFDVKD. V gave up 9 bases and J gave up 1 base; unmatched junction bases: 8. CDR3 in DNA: TGTGCCACCGTACGGGACAGACTTTCTGGAAACACCATATATTTT. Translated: CATVRDRLSGNTIYF.

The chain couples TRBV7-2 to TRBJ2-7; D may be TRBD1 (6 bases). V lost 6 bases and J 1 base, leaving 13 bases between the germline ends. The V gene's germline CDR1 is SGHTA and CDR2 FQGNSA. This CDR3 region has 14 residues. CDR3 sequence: CASSRQGSSYEQYF. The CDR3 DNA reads TGTGCCAGCAGTCGTCAGGGGTCGTCCTACGAGCAGTACTTC. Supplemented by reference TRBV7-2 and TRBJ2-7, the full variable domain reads GAGVSQSPSNKVTEKGKDVELRCDPISGHTALYWYRQSLGQGLEFLIYFQGNSAPDKSGLPSDRFSAERTGGSVSTLTIQRTQQEDSAVYLCASSRQGSSYEQYFGPGTRLTVT.

This CDR3 reads CASRILAGSSYNEQFF. The DNA for the CDR3 is TGTGCCAGCAGAATACTAGCGGGGAGCTCCTACAATGAGCAGTTCTTC. This rearrangement joins TRBV7-2 to TRBJ2-1; 10 bases map to TRBD2. Germline V gene data show CDR1 as SGHTA and CDR2 as FQGNSA. The CDR3 contains 16 residues. V lost 6 bases to trimming and J lost 0 bases; unmatched junction nucleotides: 5.

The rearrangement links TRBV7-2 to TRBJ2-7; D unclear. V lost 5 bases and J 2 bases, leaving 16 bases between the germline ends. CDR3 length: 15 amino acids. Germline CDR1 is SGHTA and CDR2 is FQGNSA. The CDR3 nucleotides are TGTGCCAGCAGCCCGTACCCCGCAGGCACCTACGAGCAGTACTTC. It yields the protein CASSPYPAGTYEQYF.

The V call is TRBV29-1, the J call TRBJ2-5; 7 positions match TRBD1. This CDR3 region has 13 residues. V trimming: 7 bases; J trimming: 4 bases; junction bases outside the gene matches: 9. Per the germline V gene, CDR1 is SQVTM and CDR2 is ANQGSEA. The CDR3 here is CSGRQGGVETQYF. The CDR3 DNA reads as TGCAGCGGGAGACAGGGTGGGGTAGAGACCCAGTACTTC.

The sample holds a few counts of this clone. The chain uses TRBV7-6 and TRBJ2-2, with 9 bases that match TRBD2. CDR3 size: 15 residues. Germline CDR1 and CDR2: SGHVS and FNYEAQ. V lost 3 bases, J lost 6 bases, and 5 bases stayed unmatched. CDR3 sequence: CASSFRGRAAGELFF. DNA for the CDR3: TGTGCCAGCAGCTTCCGCGGGAGGGCCGCCGGGGAGCTGTTTTTT.

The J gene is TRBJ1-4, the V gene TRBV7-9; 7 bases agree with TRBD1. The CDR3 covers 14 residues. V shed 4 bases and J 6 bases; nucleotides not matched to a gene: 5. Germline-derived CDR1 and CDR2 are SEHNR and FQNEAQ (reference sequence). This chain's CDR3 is CASSSRDRYEKLFF. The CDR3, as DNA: TGTGCCAGCAGCTCCCGGGACAGATATGAAAAACTGTTTTTT.

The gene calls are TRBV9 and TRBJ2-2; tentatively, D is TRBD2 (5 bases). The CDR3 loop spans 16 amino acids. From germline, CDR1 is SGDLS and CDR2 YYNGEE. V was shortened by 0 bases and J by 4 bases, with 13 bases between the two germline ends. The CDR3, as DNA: TGTGCCAGCAGCGTAGCCTCGGGGAAGGGCACCGGGGAGCTGTTTTTT. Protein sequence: CASSVASGKGTGELFF.

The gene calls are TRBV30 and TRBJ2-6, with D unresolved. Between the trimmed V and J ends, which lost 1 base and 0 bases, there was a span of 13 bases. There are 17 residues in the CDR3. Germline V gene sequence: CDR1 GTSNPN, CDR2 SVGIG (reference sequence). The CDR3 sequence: CAWSGGHSSSGANVLTF. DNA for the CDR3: TGTGCCTGGAGTGGCGGCCATTCGAGCTCTGGGGCCAACGTCCTGACTTTC.

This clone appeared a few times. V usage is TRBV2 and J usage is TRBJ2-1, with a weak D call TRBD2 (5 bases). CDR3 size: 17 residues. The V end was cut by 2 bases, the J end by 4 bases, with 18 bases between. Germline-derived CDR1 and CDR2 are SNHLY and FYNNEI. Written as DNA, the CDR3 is TGTGCCAGCAGTGAAAACCCCGGGGATCCCCTTTACAATGAGCAGTTCTTC. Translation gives CASSENPGDPLYNEQFF.

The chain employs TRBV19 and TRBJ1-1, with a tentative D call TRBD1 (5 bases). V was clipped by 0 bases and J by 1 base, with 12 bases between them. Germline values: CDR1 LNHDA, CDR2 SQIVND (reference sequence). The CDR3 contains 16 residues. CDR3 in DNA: TGTGCCAGTAGTATAGAGGAGGGACGGGGGAACACTGAAGCTTTCTTT. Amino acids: CASSIEEGRGNTEAFF.

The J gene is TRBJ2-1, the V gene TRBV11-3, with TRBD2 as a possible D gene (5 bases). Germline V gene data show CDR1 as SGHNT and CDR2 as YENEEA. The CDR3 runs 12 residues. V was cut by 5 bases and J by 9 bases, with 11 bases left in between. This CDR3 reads CASSPVGIEQFF. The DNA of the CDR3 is TGTGCCAGCAGCCCGGTCGGGATTGAGCAGTTCTTC.

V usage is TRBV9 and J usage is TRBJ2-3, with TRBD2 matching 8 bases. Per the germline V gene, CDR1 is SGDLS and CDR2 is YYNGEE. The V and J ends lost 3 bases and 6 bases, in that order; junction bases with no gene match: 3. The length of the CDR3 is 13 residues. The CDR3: CASSAGGGDTQYF. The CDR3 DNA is TGTGCCAGCAGCGCGGGCGGGGGGGATACGCAGTATTTT.

CDR3: CASAGQPSYGYTF. CDR3 nucleotide sequence: TGTGCTAGTGCCGGACAGCCCAGCTATGGCTACACCTTC. This chain links TRBV12-5 with TRBJ1-2; a weak D match, TRBD1 (6 bases). The germline CDR1 and CDR2 sequences are LGHNT and FRNRAP. The ends were cut back, 7 bases at V and 4 bases at J, with 13 bases in the middle. The CDR3 is 13 residues long.

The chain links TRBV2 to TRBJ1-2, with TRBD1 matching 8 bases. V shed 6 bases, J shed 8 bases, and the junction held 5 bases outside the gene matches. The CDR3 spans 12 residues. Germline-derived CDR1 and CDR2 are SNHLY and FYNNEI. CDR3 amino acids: CASRQGVGGYTF. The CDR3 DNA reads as TGTGCCAGCAGACAGGGGGTCGGGGGCTACACCTTC.

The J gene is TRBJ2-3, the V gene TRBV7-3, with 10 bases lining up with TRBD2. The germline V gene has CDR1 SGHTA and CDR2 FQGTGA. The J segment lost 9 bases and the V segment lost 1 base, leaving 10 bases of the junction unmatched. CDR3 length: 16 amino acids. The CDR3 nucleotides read TGTGCCAGCAGCTTAAGCCCTAGCGGGGGTACCACAACGCAGTATTTT. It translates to CASSLSPSGGTTTQYF.